This T cell receptor (beta chain) was sequenced in a study of blood T cell repertoires in COVID-19. Clones were read by immunoSEQ multiplex PCR, and TCRdb kept only the in-frame ones, dropping some. This sample has about 250,000 clones, with almost 85% found just once. Trimming removed 0 bases at V and 0 bases at J, with 6 bases between. CDR1 and CDR2 from the germline V gene are GTSNPN and SVGIG (reference sequence). The CDR3 contains 14 residues. The chain carries TRBV30 and TRBJ1-3, with D hard to call. The material sequenced was PBMCs or T cells enriched from blood (not recorded which). The sequence came from a woman aged 45-65 years with acute COVID-19. CDR3 in amino acids: CAWSVLDSGNTIYF. The CDR3 nucleotides read TGTGCCTGGAGTGTACTCGACTCTGGAAACACCATATATTTT.